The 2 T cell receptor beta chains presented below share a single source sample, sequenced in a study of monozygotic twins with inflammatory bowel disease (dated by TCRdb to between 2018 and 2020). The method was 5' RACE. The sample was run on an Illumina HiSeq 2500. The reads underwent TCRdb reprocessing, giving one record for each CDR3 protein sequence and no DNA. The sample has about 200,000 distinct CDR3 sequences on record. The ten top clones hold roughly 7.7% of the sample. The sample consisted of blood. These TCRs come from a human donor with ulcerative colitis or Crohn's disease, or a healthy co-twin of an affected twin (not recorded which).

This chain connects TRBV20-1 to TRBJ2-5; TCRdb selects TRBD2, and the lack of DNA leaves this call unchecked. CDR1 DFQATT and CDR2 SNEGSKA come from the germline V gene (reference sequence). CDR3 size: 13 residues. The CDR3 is CSAETSGQETQYF.

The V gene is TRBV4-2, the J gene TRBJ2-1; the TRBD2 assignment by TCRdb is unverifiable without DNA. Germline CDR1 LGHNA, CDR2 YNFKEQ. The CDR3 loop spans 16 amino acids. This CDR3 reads CASSQDRLAGYNEQFF.